These 2 T cell receptor beta chains originate from one sample sequenced in a study of cytomegalovirus exposure and HLA in healthy donors. The PCR used 60 Vbeta and 13 Jbeta primers. This table comes from immunoSEQ multiplex PCR, and its TCRdb copy is limited to in-frame clones, with some not included. The sample holds about 160,000 clones, approximately 72% seen once. Material: PBMCs. These receptors all stem from a female donor in good health and CMV-seronegative.

The chain has TRBV9 and TRBJ1-6; a possible D gene is TRBD1 (5 bases). CDR3 length: 16 residues. The germline V gene encodes CDR1 SGDLS and CDR2 YYNGEE. The V and J ends lost 3 bases and 0 bases respectively, with 10 bases between them. The DNA of the CDR3 is TGTGCCAGCAGCGGGGGGAGGAGCTCCTATAATTCACCCCTCCACTTT. Protein sequence: CASSGGRSSYNSPLHF.

This chain uses TRBV10-3 with TRBJ1-2; 7 bases are shared with TRBD1. With 0 bases clipped from V and 4 bases from J, the junction kept 8 bases outside the gene matches. The CDR3 extends over 16 amino acids. The germline V gene encodes CDR1 ENHRY and CDR2 SYGVKD. CDR3 coding DNA: TGTGCCATCAGTGAGTCCAACCCAGACAGGGCCTATGGCTACACCTTC. It is translated as CAISESNPDRAYGYTF.